This T cell receptor beta chain was observed in a study of neoadjuvant nivolumab and ipilimumab in lung cancer. Produced via immunoSEQ multiplex PCR; TCRdb's table is partial and in-frame only. Among about 29,000 clones listed, approximately 86% were seen once. This clone turned up a few times. What it recognizes is unknown. General study results and limits: Resected tumors had greater TCR richness and clonality than uninvolved lung. TCR receptors were sequenced in few samples.

CDR1 SGHRS and CDR2 YFSETQ come from the germline V gene. The CDR3 has 18 amino acids. Unmatched junction bases numbered 13, after V lost 0 bases and J lost 3 bases. The sequence came from an adult with non-small cell lung cancer. The sample here was tumor tissue, taken after neoadjuvant nivolumab, alone or with ipilimumab, at or shortly before surgery. The genes are TRBV5-1 and TRBJ2-5; 8 nucleotides line up with TRBD2. As DNA, the CDR3 is TGCGCCAGCAGCTTGGACCCGATGGTAGCGGGGATTGAAGAGACCCAGTACTTC. This sequence encodes CASSLDPMVAGIEETQYF.